Each of the 26 T cell receptor beta chains below was sequenced from the same sample in a study of technical replicates of blood from several donors. The table came from immunoSEQ multiplex PCR; TCRdb's copy has only in-frame clones and leaves some out. This sample has around 71,000 clones, with about nine tenths found just once. Source material: T cells isolated from PBMCs. The receptors come from a human donor in good health.

The chain employs TRBV5-6 and TRBJ2-4; 9 bases align to TRBD1. The CDR3 has 12 residues. Germline CDR1 is SGHDT and CDR2 is YYEEEE. CDR3 protein: CGTGDGGNIQYF. The CDR3 nucleotides read TGTGGGACAGGGGACGGTGGAAACATTCAGTACTTC. The complete variable domain, with remaining parts taken from reference TRBV5-6 and TRBJ2-4, reads DAGVTQSPTHLIKTRGQQVTLRCSPKSGHDTVSWYQQALGQGPQFIFQYYEEEERQRGNFPDRFSGHQFPNYSSELNVNALLLGDSALYLCGTGDGGNIQYFGAGTRLSVL.

The rearrangement uses TRBV29-1 and TRBJ1-2; tentative D call: TRBD1 (6 bases). Trimming took 7 bases from V and 9 from J, leaving 12 bases between them. There are 10 residues in the CDR3. CDR1 and CDR2 from the germline V gene are SQVTM and ANQGSEA. The CDR3 sequence: CSAGVRSYTF. CDR3 sequence (DNA): TGCAGCGCAGGGGTTAGGAGCTACACCTTC.

The rearrangement uses TRBV27 and TRBJ2-1, with D uncertain. Deletions cut 6 bases from V and 6 bases from J, with 12 bases between. This CDR3 is built from 13 residues. Germline CDR1 is MNHEY and CDR2 is SMNVEV (reference sequence). CDR3 bases: TGTGCCAGCAGGTCGTATGGGCCCAATGAGCAGTTCTTC. Translated: CASRSYGPNEQFF.

This clone was counted between two and nine times. The J gene is TRBJ2-7, the V gene TRBV6-5; D is perhaps TRBD2 (6 bases). V was cut by 7 bases and J by 2 bases, with 15 bases left in between. CDR3 length: 14 residues. The germline V gene has CDR1 MNHEY and CDR2 SVGAGI. CDR3 nucleotide sequence: TGTGCCAGCATGGGCGGGAAGAACACCTACGAGCAGTACTTC. The encoded protein is CASMGGKNTYEQYF.

This clone has a handful of counts. The chain couples TRBV7-9 to TRBJ1-4, with TRBD1 identical over 7 bases. With V trimmed by 6 bases and J by 1 base, 8 bases remained unmatched. Germline V gives CDR1 SEHNR, CDR2 FQNEAQ (reference sequence). This CDR3 contains 16 residues. Here the CDR3 reads CASSLTAGGTNEKLFF. In nucleotides, the CDR3 is TGTGCCAGCAGTCTCACCGCAGGGGGAACTAATGAAAAACTGTTTTTT. The full variable domain, with the rest looked up from reference TRBV7-9 and TRBJ1-4, is DTGVSQNPRHKITKRGQNVTFRCDPISEHNRLYWYRQTLGQGPEFLTYFQNEAQLEKSRLLSDRFSAERPKGSFSTLEIQRTEQGDSAMYLCASSLTAGGTNEKLFFGSGTQLSVL.

The chain is built from TRBV6-6 and TRBJ2-1, with a possible D match to TRBD2 (5 bases). CDR1 MNHNY and CDR2 SVGAGI come from the germline V gene (reference sequence). Between the trimmed V and J ends, which lost 5 bases and 4 bases, there was a span of 9 bases. The CDR3 runs 13 residues. CDR3 region: CASSTGLYNEQFF. CDR3 in DNA: TGTGCCAGCAGTACCGGACTTTACAATGAGCAGTTCTTC.

V usage is TRBV5-1 and J usage is TRBJ1-1; D is possibly TRBD1 (5 bases). CDR1 is SGHRS and CDR2 is YFSETQ in the germline V gene. The CDR3 is made up of 14 amino acids. V dropped 5 bases and J dropped 1 base, with 12 bases sitting between them. The CDR3 spells CASRERTGNTEAFF. In DNA, the CDR3 is TGCGCCAGCAGGGAACGCACAGGGAACACTGAAGCTTTCTTT.

V gene TRBV27 combines with J gene TRBJ1-2, with unresolved D. There are 14 residues in the CDR3. Germline values: CDR1 MNHEY, CDR2 SMNVEV (reference sequence). The germline V and J ends were trimmed by 2 bases and 1 base, with 8 bases remaining between them. CDR3 in DNA: TGTGCCAGCAGTTTAGGACGGGGTAACTATGGCTACACCTTC. Translating gives CASSLGRGNYGYTF.

The rearrangement uses TRBV6-6 and TRBJ2-7; maybe TRBD2 (6 bases). This CDR3 spans 13 amino acids. Germline CDR1 MNHNY, CDR2 SVGAGI (reference sequence). V was pared by 6 bases and J by 2 bases, with 11 bases between. DNA of the CDR3: TGTGCCAGCAGCCGTAGCGGCCCCTACGAGCAGTACTTC. The encoded protein is CASSRSGPYEQYF.

The rearrangement joins TRBV9 to TRBJ2-7; D not resolved. The CDR3 extends over 14 amino acids. V dropped 10 bases and J dropped 1 base, with 18 bases sitting between them. Per germline, CDR1 SGDLS and CDR2 YYNGEE. The DNA for the CDR3 is TGTGCCCGCTATGAGCGAGCGATTTCCTACGAGCAGTACTTC. Residues: CARYERAISYEQYF.

This chain joins TRBV5-7 and TRBJ2-5, with TRBD2 identical over 11 bases. TRBV5-7 falls under the ORF class, with uncertain function. This CDR3 has 15 residues. V dropped 1 base and J dropped 4; count of bases not matched to a gene: 3. CDR3 in amino acids: CASSLTSGSPETQYF. CDR3 nucleotides: TGTGCCAGCAGCTTGACTAGCGGGAGTCCAGAGACCCAGTACTTC.

The V and J genes are TRBV10-3 and TRBJ1-1; D is unresolved. Germline V gene data show CDR1 as ENHRY and CDR2 as SYGVKD. Trimming pared 2 bases from V and 5 bases from J, leaving 18 bases between. This CDR3 is 16 amino acids long. The CDR3 protein is CAISEPTGEGSTEAFF. CDR3 bases: TGTGCCATCAGTGAGCCGACCGGGGAAGGGTCGACTGAAGCTTTCTTT.

This clone was detected once. V gene TRBV21-1 combines with J gene TRBJ1-2; the table's D gene call, TRBD1, was not cross checked with the DNA. TRBV21-1 is described as a pseudogene. This CDR3 spans 17 amino acids. CDR3 bases: TGTGCCAGCAGCCCACGACAGGGAAGTCACGCTAACTATGGCTACACCTTC. Its protein product is CASSPRQGSHANYGYTF.

The V call is TRBV25-1, the J call TRBJ2-7; TRBD1 aligns across 7 bases. V lost 10 bases to trimming and J lost 0 bases; unmatched junction nucleotides: 6. The CDR3 is 13 amino acids. The germline CDR1 and CDR2 sequences are MGHDK and SYGVNS. The CDR3 here is CATTPGGSYEQYF. CDR3 nucleotide sequence: TGTGCCACCACCCCAGGGGGCTCCTACGAGCAGTACTTC.

The genes are TRBV27 and TRBJ2-1, with D possibly being TRBD2 (6 bases). The length of the CDR3 is 13 residues. Trimming stripped 5 bases from V and 8 bases from J, with 13 bases between. The germline CDR1 and CDR2 sequences are MNHEY and SMNVEV (reference sequence). The CDR3 nucleotides read TGTGCCAGCAGTCCTGGGACTTGGGATGAGCAGTTCTTC. This translates into CASSPGTWDEQFF.

The chain combines TRBV7-9 with TRBJ2-5; TRBD2 matches at 11 bases. The CDR3 covers 14 residues. V lost 4 bases, J lost 3 bases, and 1 base stayed unmatched. The V gene's germline CDR1 is SEHNR and CDR2 FQNEAQ (reference sequence). The CDR3 sequence: CASSSTSGEETQYF. The CDR3 DNA is TGTGCCAGCAGCTCGACTAGCGGGGAAGAGACCCAGTACTTC.

The chain joins TRBV30 to TRBJ2-7; 11 bases align to TRBD2. The CDR3 consists of 13 residues. Trimming cost V 5 bases and J 3 bases; bases outside gene matches: 3. Germline lookup yields CDR1 GTSNPN and CDR2 SVGIG (reference sequence). The DNA of the CDR3 is TGTGCCTGGTCTAGCGGGAGGAGCTACGAGCAGTACTTC. Translated, it gives CAWSSGRSYEQYF. The complete variable domain, with remaining parts taken from reference TRBV30 and TRBJ2-7, reads SQTIHQWPATLVQPVGSPLSLECTVEGTSNPNLYWYRQAAGRGLQLLFYSVGIGQISSEVPQNLSASRPQDRQFILSSKKLLLSDSGFYLCAWSSGRSYEQYFGPGTRLTVT.

The chain uses TRBV28 and TRBJ2-7; TRBD1 matches 9 bases. V dropped 3 bases and J dropped 1; count of bases not matched to a gene: 7. The CDR3 spans 16 residues. From germline, CDR1 is MDHEN and CDR2 SYDVKM. In DNA form, the CDR3 reads TGTGCCAGCAGTTTGTGGGGGACAGGGCTTTCCTACGAGCAGTACTTC. This sequence encodes CASSLWGTGLSYEQYF.

The J gene is TRBJ1-2, the V gene TRBV4-3; TRBD1 aligns across 7 bases. In germline, CDR1 is LGHNA, CDR2 YSLEER. The junction had 4 bases not matched to a gene; V was cut back by 4 bases and J by 2 bases. CDR3 length: 14 amino acids. This CDR3 reads CASSPQGPNYGYTF. In nucleotides, the CDR3 is TGCGCCAGCAGCCCACAGGGGCCAAACTATGGCTACACCTTC.

The chain has TRBV5-4 and TRBJ2-1; 9 nucleotides agree with TRBD2. The germline gives CDR1 SGHNT, CDR2 YYREEE (reference sequence). The CDR3 spans 15 residues. The V segment lost 3 bases and the J segment 8 bases; nucleotides outside the gene matches: 9. CDR3 coding DNA: TGTGCCAGCAGCTCTCCGGGACTAGCAAGCCATGAGCAGTTCTTC. Translated: CASSSPGLASHEQFF.

The chain recombines TRBV10-3 with TRBJ1-2; TRBD1 agrees at 7 bases. Germline values: CDR1 ENHRY, CDR2 SYGVKD. The CDR3 runs to 13 residues. The ends lost 6 bases at V and 3 bases at J; junction bases unmatched: 4. Written as DNA, the CDR3 is TGTGCCATCAGACCGGGACAGTACTATGGCTACACCTTC. Translation gives CAIRPGQYYGYTF.

The rearrangement links TRBV27 to TRBJ1-4; D not certain. The V end lost 2 bases, the J end lost 2 bases, and 6 bases lay between the germline ends. Germline V gives CDR1 MNHEY, CDR2 SMNVEV (reference sequence). This CDR3 region has 14 residues. The CDR3 nucleotides are TGTGCCAGCAGTTTAAGCGGCACTAATGAAAAACTGTTTTTT. Amino acids: CASSLSGTNEKLFF. Full variable domain (remainder filled in from reference TRBV27 and TRBJ1-4): EAQVTQNPRYLITVTGKKLTVTCSQNMNHEYMSWYRQDPGLGLRQIYYSMNVEVTDKGDVPEGYKVSRKEKRNFPLILESPSPNQTSLYFCASSLSGTNEKLFFGSGTQLSVL.

This chain connects TRBV29-1 to TRBJ1-2; 10 bases align to TRBD1. Germline assignment: CDR1 SQVTM and CDR2 ANQGSEA. This CDR3 region has 15 residues. The V segment lost 5 bases and the J segment 9 bases; nucleotides outside the gene matches: 15. The CDR3 DNA reads as TGCAGCGTTCGATTCGGGACAGGGGAGGTTGGAAGCTACACCTTC. This codes for CSVRFGTGEVGSYTF. The full variable domain, its missing parts supplied by reference TRBV29-1 and TRBJ1-2, is SAVISQKPSRDICQRGTSLTIQCQVDSQVTMMFWYRQQPGQSLTLIATANQGSEATYESGFVIDKFPISRPNLTFSTLTVSNMSPEDSSIYLCSVRFGTGEVGSYTFGSGTRLTVV.

This clone was detected a few times. The chain employs TRBV27 and TRBJ2-7; D unclear. Germline-derived CDR1 and CDR2 are MNHEY and SMNVEV (reference sequence). This CDR3 comprises 13 residues. Trimming took 0 bases from V and 4 from J, leaving 7 bases between them. The CDR3 is CASSLSPNYEQYF. The CDR3 nucleotides read TGTGCCAGCAGTTTATCCCCTAATTACGAGCAGTACTTC.

The chain joins TRBV28 to TRBJ2-7; 7 nucleotides line up with TRBD2. This CDR3 has 14 residues. Germline lookup yields CDR1 MDHEN and CDR2 SYDVKM. The V gene end was trimmed by 5 bases and the J gene end by 6 bases; junction bases not matched to a gene: 10. For the CDR3, the DNA is TGTGCCAGCAGTCCCCTCTGGGAGGGCGGCGAGCAGTACTTC. This sequence encodes CASSPLWEGGEQYF.

The J gene is TRBJ2-7, the V gene TRBV2, with 11 bases that match TRBD1. V trimming: 8 bases; J trimming: 5 bases; junction bases outside the gene matches: 5. CDR3 length: 13 amino acids. Germline loops: CDR1 SNHLY, CDR2 FYNNEI. The CDR3 DNA sequence: TGTGCCAGCGGACCGGGACAGGGGGACGAGCAGTACTTC. This translates into CASGPGQGDEQYF.